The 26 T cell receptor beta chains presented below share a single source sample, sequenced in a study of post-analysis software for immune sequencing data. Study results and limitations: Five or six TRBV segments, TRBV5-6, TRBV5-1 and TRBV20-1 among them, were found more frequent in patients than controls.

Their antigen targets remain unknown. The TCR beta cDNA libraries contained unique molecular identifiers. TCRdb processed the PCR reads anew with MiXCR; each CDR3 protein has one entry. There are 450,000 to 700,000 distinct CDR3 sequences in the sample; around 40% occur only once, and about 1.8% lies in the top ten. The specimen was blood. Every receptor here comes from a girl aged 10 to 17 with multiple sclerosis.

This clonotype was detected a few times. The CDR3 protein is CSVGGGTTGELFF. As DNA, the CDR3 is TGCAGCGTTGGGGGGGGAACGACCGGGGAGCTGTTTTTT. The chain links TRBV29-1 to TRBJ2-2, with TRBD2 matching over 7 bases. This CDR3 has 13 residues. V was pared by 4 bases and J by 5 bases, with 4 bases of the junction left unmatched. The germline gives CDR1 SQVTM, CDR2 ANQGSEA.

In nucleotides, the CDR3 is TGTGCCAGCAGACTTCTACAAGGAGATGGCTACACCTTC. It yields the protein CASRLLQGDGYTF. V and J are TRBV12-3 or TRBV12-4 and TRBJ1-2; no firm D call. The CDR3 length is 13 residues. Trimming took off 6 bases at V and 6 bases at J, with 14 bases between the two ends.

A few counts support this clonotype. CDR3 DNA: TGTGCCAGCTGTGTGTACCAAGAGACCCAGTACTTC. This gives the protein CASCVYQETQYF. V and J are TRBV12-3 or TRBV12-4 and TRBJ2-5, with unresolved D. CDR3 size: 12 residues. Trimming stripped 8 bases from V and 0 bases from J, with 7 bases between.

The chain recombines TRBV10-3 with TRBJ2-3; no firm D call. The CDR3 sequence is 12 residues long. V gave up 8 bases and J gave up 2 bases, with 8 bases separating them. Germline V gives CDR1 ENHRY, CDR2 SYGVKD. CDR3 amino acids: CAISTVTDTQYF. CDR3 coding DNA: TGTGCCATCTCCACGGTCACAGATACGCAGTATTTT.

In nucleotides, the CDR3 is TGTGCCAGCAGCCCAGTAGGGACTAGAGAAACCTACGAGCAGTACTTC. Protein: CASSPVGTRETYEQYF. The J gene is TRBJ2-7, the V gene TRBV7-2, with 8 positions matching TRBD2. From germline, CDR1 is SGHTA and CDR2 FQGNSA. This CDR3 comprises 16 residues. The trim removed 5 bases at V and 2 bases at J, leaving 11 bases unmatched.

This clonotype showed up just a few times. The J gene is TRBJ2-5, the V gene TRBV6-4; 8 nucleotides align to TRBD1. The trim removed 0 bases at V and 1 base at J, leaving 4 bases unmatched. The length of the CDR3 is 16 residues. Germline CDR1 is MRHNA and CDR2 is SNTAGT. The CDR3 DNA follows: TGTGCCAGCAGTGACTCACCTGGACAGGGCCAAGAGACCCAGTACTTC. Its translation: CASSDSPGQGQETQYF.

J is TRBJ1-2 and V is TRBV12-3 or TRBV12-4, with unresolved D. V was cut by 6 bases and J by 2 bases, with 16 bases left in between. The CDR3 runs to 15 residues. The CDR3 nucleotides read TGTGCCAGCAGCTCCGGACCAGACCTAAACTATGGCTACACCTTC. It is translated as CASSSGPDLNYGYTF.

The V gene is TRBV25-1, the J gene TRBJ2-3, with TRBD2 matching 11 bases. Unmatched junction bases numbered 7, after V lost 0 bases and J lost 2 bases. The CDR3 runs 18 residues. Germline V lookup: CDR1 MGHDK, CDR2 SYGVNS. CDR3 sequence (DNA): TGTGCCAGCAGTGAATACTTCCCGGGACTAGCGGACACAGATACGCAGTATTTT. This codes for CASSEYFPGLADTDTQYF.

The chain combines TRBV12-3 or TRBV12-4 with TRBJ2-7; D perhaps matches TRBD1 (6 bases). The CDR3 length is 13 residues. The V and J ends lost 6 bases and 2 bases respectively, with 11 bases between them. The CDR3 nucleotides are TGTGCCAGCAGCTCAGGGGATGCCTACGAGCAGTACTTC. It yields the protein CASSSGDAYEQYF.

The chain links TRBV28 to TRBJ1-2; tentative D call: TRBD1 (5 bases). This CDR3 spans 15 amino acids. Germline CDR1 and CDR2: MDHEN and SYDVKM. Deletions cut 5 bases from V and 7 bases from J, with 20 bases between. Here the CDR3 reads CASSPTVGAGSGYTF. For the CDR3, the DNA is TGTGCCAGCAGTCCCACCGTTGGGGCAGGTAGTGGCTACACCTTC.

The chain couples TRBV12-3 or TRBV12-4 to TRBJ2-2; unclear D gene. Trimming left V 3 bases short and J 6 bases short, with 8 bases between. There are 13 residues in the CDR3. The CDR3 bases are TGTGCCAGCAGTTTTGCATCCCCCGGGGAGCTGTTTTTT. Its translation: CASSFASPGELFF.

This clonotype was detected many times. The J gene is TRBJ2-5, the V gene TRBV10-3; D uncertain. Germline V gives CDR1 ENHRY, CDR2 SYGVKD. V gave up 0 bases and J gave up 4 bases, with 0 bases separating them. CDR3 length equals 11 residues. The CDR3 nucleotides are TGTGCCATCAGTGAGTCAGAGACCCAGTACTTC. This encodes CAISESETQYF.

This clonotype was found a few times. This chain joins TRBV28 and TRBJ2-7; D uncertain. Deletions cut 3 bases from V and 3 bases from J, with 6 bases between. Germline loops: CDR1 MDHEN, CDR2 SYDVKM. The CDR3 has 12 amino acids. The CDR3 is CASSFPDYEQYF. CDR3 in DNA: TGTGCCAGCAGTTTCCCGGACTACGAGCAGTACTTC.

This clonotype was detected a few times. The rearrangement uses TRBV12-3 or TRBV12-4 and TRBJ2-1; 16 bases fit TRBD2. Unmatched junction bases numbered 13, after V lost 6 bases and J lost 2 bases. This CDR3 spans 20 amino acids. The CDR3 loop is CASSSNPRGLAGGPYNEQFF. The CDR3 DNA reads TGTGCCAGCAGCTCCAATCCGAGGGGACTAGCGGGAGGGCCCTACAATGAGCAGTTCTTC.

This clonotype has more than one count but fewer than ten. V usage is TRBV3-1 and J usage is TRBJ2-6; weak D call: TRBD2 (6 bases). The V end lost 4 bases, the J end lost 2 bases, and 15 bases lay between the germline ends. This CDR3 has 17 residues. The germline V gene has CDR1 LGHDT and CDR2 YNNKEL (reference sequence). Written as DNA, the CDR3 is TGTGCCAGCAGCCTACTTGGAGGGGCCACTGGGGCCAACGTCCTGACTTTC. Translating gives CASSLLGGATGANVLTF.

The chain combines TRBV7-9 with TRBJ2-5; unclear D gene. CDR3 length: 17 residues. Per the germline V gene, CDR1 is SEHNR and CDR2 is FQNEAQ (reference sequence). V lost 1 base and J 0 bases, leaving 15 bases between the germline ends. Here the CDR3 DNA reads TGTGCCAGCAGCTTAGGGAGTGACTCCAACCACCAAGAGACCCAGTACTTC. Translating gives CASSLGSDSNHQETQYF.

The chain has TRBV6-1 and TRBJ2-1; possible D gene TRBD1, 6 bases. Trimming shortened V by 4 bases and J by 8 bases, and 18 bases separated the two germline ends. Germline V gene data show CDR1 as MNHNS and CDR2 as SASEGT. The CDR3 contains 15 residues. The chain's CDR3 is CASSGLRLSGDEQFF. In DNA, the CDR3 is TGTGCCAGCAGTGGACTGCGCCTGTCAGGGGATGAGCAGTTCTTC.

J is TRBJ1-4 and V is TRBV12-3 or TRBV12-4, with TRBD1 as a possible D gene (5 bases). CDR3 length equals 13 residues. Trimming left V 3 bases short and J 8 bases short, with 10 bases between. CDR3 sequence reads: CASSFVQGEKLFF. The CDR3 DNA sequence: TGTGCCAGCAGTTTTGTCCAGGGAGAAAAACTGTTTTTT.

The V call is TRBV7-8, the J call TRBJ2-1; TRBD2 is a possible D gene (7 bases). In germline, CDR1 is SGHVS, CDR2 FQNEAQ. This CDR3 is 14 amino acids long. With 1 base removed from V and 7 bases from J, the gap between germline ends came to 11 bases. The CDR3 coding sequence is TGTGCCAGCAGCTTAGGGGGGGGCCTAAATGAGCAGTTCTTC. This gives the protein CASSLGGGLNEQFF.

CDR3: CASSRTPGGQPQHF. The CDR3 region has the DNA TGTGCCAGCAGCCGGACACCGGGCGGTCAGCCCCAGCATTTT. The chain is built from TRBV6-2 or TRBV6-3 and TRBJ1-5; a possible D gene is TRBD1 (5 bases). This CDR3 region has 14 residues. Per the germline V gene, CDR1 is MNHEY and CDR2 is SVGEGT. V was clipped by 6 bases and J by 6 bases, with 15 bases between them.

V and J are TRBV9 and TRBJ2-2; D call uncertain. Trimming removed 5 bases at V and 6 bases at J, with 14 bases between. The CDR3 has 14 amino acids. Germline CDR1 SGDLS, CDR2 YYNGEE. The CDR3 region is CASSPAWVAGELFF. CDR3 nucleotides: TGTGCCAGCAGTCCCGCCTGGGTGGCCGGGGAGCTGTTTTTT.

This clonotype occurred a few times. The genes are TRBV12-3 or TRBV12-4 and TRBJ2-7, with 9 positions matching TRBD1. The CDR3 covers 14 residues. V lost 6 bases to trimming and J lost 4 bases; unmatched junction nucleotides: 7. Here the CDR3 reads CASSMTGGTYEQYF. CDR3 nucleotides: TGTGCCAGCAGCATGACAGGGGGGACGTACGAGCAGTACTTC.

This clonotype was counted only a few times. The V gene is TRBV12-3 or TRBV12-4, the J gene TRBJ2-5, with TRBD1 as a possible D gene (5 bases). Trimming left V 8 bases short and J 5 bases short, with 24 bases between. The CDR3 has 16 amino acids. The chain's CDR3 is CASATQSAGFKETQYF. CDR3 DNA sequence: TGTGCCAGCGCCACCCAGTCGGCAGGGTTTAAGGAGACCCAGTACTTC.

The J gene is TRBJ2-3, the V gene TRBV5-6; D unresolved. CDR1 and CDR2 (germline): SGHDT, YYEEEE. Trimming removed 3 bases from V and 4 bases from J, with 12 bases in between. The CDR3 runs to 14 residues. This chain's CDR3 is CASSSPVWADTQYF. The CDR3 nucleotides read TGTGCCAGCAGCTCACCCGTTTGGGCAGATACGCAGTATTTT.

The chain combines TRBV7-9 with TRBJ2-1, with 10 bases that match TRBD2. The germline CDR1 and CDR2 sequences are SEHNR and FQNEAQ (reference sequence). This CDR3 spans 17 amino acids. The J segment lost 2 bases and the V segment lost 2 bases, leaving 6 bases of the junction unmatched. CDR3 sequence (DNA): TGTGCCAGCAGCTTATACGCGGGACTAGCGACCTACAATGAGCAGTTCTTC. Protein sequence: CASSLYAGLATYNEQFF.

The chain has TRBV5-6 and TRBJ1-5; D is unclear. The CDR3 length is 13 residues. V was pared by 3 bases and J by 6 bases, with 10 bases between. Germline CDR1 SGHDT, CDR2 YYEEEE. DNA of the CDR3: TGTGCCAGCAGCTCCGCCGCGGGTCAGCCCCAGCATTTT. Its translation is CASSSAAGQPQHF.